This entry concerns a single T cell receptor beta chain. Clones were read by immunoSEQ multiplex PCR, and TCRdb kept only the in-frame ones, dropping some. The data contain 40,000 to 60,000 clones, 78% of them singletons. The data stem from a study of pediatric ulcerative colitis. Looking at the study overall: Most patients had pancolitis, and two had left-sided colitis.

V lost 4 bases, J lost 6 bases, and 16 bases lay in between. The CDR3 length is 14 residues. Germline loops: CDR1 MNHEY, CDR2 SVGAGI. The rectum was sampled with one to two pinch biopsies at colonoscopy. Sequenced: gut tissue. This sequence joins TRBV6-5 and TRBJ2-7; TRBD1 might be the D (5 bases). The TCR originated in a girl aged 5 to 17 with moderate ulcerative colitis. The CDR3 sequence: CASSWYPGISEQYF. The CDR3 nucleotides read TGTGCCAGCAGTTGGTACCCAGGGATCAGCGAGCAGTACTTC.